What follows describes a single T cell receptor beta chain. The data were taken from a study of OX40 agonist ivuxolimab in advanced cancers. For the study at large: Clinicians treated patients with ivuxolimab, an agonistic anti-OX40 (CD134) antibody.

Germline-derived CDR1 and CDR2 are LNHDA and SQIVND (reference sequence). Germline trimming cut 6 bases from V and 4 bases from J; bases unmatched to any gene: 0. The CDR3 spans 13 residues. Generated by immunoSEQ multiplex PCR, the TCRdb table keeps only in-frame clones and is missing some. Found here are 90,000 to 95,000 clones, about 90% of them singletons; the top ten hold about 4.7%. The receptor was derived from an adult with an advanced solid tumor such as melanoma, head and neck, liver or kidney cancer. Here the sequenced sample was CD4+ or CD8+ T cells sorted from blood, taken in a trial of the OX40 agonist ivuxolimab. The rearrangement uses TRBV19 and TRBJ2-2; 9 bases agree with TRBD2. CDR3 DNA sequence: TGTGCCAGTAGGACTAGCGGCACCGGGGAGCTGTTTTTT. It specifies CASRTSGTGELFF.